A selection of T cell receptor beta chains follows, all from one sample in a study of cytomegalovirus exposure and HLA in healthy donors. Profiling relied on immunoSEQ multiplex PCR, and the TCRdb table lists in-frame clones only, not all of them. Of roughly 100,000 clones listed, under 85% are singletons. Sequenced: PBMCs. These receptors were obtained from a man younger than 35 in good health and CMV-seronegative. The CDR3 runs from the conserved cysteine through the conserved F or W.

V: TRBV7-2
J: TRBJ2-1
CDR3: CASSLDQFREPYNEQFF

V: TRBV5-6
J: TRBJ2-1
CDR3: CASSLRLAAYNEQFF

V: TRBV11-2
J: TRBJ1-1
CDR3: CASSLVRRLEAFF

V: TRBV19
J: TRBJ2-1
CDR3: CASSRASGRASNEQFF

V: TRBV5-1
J: TRBJ2-7
CDR3: CASSFGSGAYEQYF

V: TRBV5-1
J: TRBJ2-5
CDR3: CASSLAARVFGETQYF

V: TRBV11-2
J: TRBJ2-7
CDR3: CASSSVKNSYEQYF

V: TRBV18
J: TRBJ2-7
CDR3: CASSPPSLSYEQYF

V: TRBV5-5
J: TRBJ2-1
CDR3: CASSPGQITYNEQFF

V: TRBV29-1
J: TRBJ1-5
CDR3: CSVGGLSNQPQHF

V: TRBV25-1
J: TRBJ2-7
CDR3: CASSEYSGSEQYF

V: TRBV7-2
J: TRBJ2-1
CDR3: CASSLVRGDEQFF

V: TRBV5-1
J: TRBJ2-7
CDR3: CASSLSVFSYEQYF

V: TRBV9
J: TRBJ2-5
CDR3: CASSSGTSGIQETQYF

V: TRBV18
J: TRBJ2-3
CDR3: CASSPLWKSGSVDTQYF

V: TRBV5-6
J: TRBJ2-1
CDR3: CASSSGLASNEQFF

V: TRBV28
J: TRBJ2-3
CDR3: CASSERTDTQYF

V: TRBV7-8
J: TRBJ1-1
CDR3: CASSRGFPEAFF

V: TRBV5-4
J: TRBJ2-3
CDR3: CASSVTSLWADTQYF

V: TRBV7-9
J: TRBJ1-1
CDR3: CASSLGSMNTEAFF

V: TRBV28
J: TRBJ2-2
CDR3: CASEISGQGAEYTGELFF

V: TRBV27
J: TRBJ2-3
CDR3: CASSLGQGTFGLYF

V: TRBV5-5
J: TRBJ1-2
CDR3: CASSSLGVMNYGYTF

V: TRBV28
J: TRBJ2-5
CDR3: CASSIGTLRGTQYF